These T cell receptor beta chains were read from a single sample in a study of shared clonotypes between healthy human individuals. Generated by immunoSEQ multiplex PCR, the TCRdb table keeps only in-frame clones and is missing some. The data show more than 2 million clones, with roughly 95% seen just once and 0.1% to 0.15% held by the top ten. Sequenced input: naive CD4+ T cells sorted from blood. The receptor source for this set is a man between 18 and 35 years old in good health. Each CDR3 is given with its conserved first and last residue. Each record gives: CDR3 protein, CDR3 DNA, V gene, D gene, clone size, J gene. A D gene is named only where the DNA matches it firmly. Size is omitted from some rows. Given values are once, few, many or a class for expanded clones.

CDR3aa: CAWSWGQGGDEAFF
CDR3nt: TGTGCCTGGAGTTGGGGACAGGGTGGTGACGAAGCTTTCTTT
v_gene: TRBV30
d_gene: TRBD1
abundance: .
j_gene: TRBJ1-1

CDR3aa: CASSLDRGLNTEAFF
CDR3nt: TGTGCCAGCAGCCTGGACAGGGGCCTGAACACTGAAGCTTTCTTT
v_gene: TRBV9
d_gene: TRBD1
abundance: .
j_gene: TRBJ1-1

CDR3aa: CASTRGSHTDTQYF
CDR3nt: TGTGCCAGCACCAGGGGTTCACACACAGATACGCAGTATTTT
v_gene: TRBV6-5
d_gene: .
abundance: .
j_gene: TRBJ2-3

CDR3aa: CASSLSPGRNTGELFF
CDR3nt: TGCGCCAGCAGCTTGTCGCCCGGGAGAAACACCGGGGAGCTGTTTTTT
v_gene: TRBV5-1
d_gene: .
abundance: .
j_gene: TRBJ2-2

CDR3aa: CASGAGVTDTQYF
CDR3nt: TGTGCCAGCGGCGCAGGGGTCACAGATACGCAGTATTTT
v_gene: TRBV2
d_gene: .
abundance: .
j_gene: TRBJ2-3

CDR3aa: CASSWTEDQPQHF
CDR3nt: TGCGCCAGCAGTTGGACAGAAGACCAGCCCCAGCATTTT
v_gene: TRBV10-2
d_gene: .
abundance: .
j_gene: TRBJ1-5

CDR3aa: CASSPPGGSYEQYF
CDR3nt: TGTGCCAGCTCACCTCCGGGCGGATCCTACGAGCAGTACTTC
v_gene: TRBV18
d_gene: .
abundance: once
j_gene: TRBJ2-7

CDR3aa: CASSESGRNEQFF
CDR3nt: TGTGCCAGCAGTGAATCTGGCAGGAATGAGCAGTTCTTC
v_gene: TRBV6-1
d_gene: .
abundance: once
j_gene: TRBJ2-1

CDR3aa: CASSSEDRSGAQYF
CDR3nt: TGTGCCAGCAGTTCCGAGGACAGGTCCGGGGCCCAGTACTTC
v_gene: TRBV2
d_gene: TRBD1
abundance: .
j_gene: TRBJ2-5

CDR3aa: CATTDRGRRAFF
CDR3nt: TGTGCCACCACGGACAGGGGTCGTCGAGCTTTCTTT
v_gene: TRBV15
d_gene: TRBD1
abundance: .
j_gene: TRBJ1-1

CDR3aa: CASRKGGFSKSGNTIYF
CDR3nt: TGTGCCAGCCGAAAGGGGGGGTTCTCAAAGTCTGGAAACACCATATATTTT
v_gene: TRBV2
d_gene: .
abundance: once
j_gene: TRBJ1-3

CDR3aa: CASSLANRGNSPLHF
CDR3nt: TGCGCCAGCAGCTTGGCCAACAGGGGTAATTCACCCCTCCACTTT
v_gene: TRBV5-1
d_gene: TRBD1
abundance: .
j_gene: TRBJ1-6

CDR3aa: CSVGDRLFNYGYTF
CDR3nt: TGCAGCGTTGGTGACAGACTCTTTAACTATGGCTACACCTTC
v_gene: TRBV29-1
d_gene: .
abundance: .
j_gene: TRBJ1-2